A selection of T cell receptor beta chains follows, all from one sample in a study of blood T cell repertoires in COVID-19. Profiling relied on immunoSEQ multiplex PCR, and the TCRdb table lists in-frame clones only, not all of them. The profile covers about half a million clones, with around nine tenths appearing a single time and more than 7.5% taken by the ten largest. The sequencing input was PBMCs or T cells enriched from blood (not recorded which). These receptors originate from a woman aged 60 to 75 who had recovered from COVID-19. CDR3s include the opening cysteine and the closing phenylalanine or tryptophan. Fields, in order: J gene, D gene, clone size, V gene, CDR3 protein, CDR3 DNA. A D gene is named only where the DNA matches it firmly. Not all rows give a size; the values are once, few, many and, for expanded clones, a class.

>TRBJ1-2|-|-|TRBV5-1
CASSTETVSHGYTF
TGCGCCAGCAGCACCGAGACAGTTTCCCATGGCTACACCTTC
>TRBJ2-7|TRBD2|-|TRBV6-2/TRBV6-3
CASSYGLAGTSYEQYF
TGTGCCAGCAGTTACGGACTAGCGGGGACATCCTACGAGCAGTACTTC
>TRBJ1-2|-|-|TRBV12-5
CASGLSQGWGYTF
TGTGCTAGTGGTTTGAGCCAGGGCTGGGGCTACACCTTC
>TRBJ2-3|-|-|TRBV5-1
CASNGAGSGDTQYF
TGCGCCAGCAATGGGGCGGGGAGCGGGGATACGCAGTATTTT
>TRBJ2-5|-|-|TRBV30
CAWSPIRGETQYF
TGTGCCTGGAGTCCCATCCGAGGGGAGACCCAGTACTTC
>TRBJ1-2|-|-|TRBV7-9
CASSLAWFDVPYYTF
TGTGCCAGCAGCTTAGCGTGGTTCGATGTTCCCTACTACACCTTC
>TRBJ1-2|-|-|TRBV3-1/TRBV3-2
CASSQAAGVPYGYTF
TGTGCCAGCAGCCAAGCGGCGGGAGTCCCCTATGGCTACACCTTC
>TRBJ2-7|-|-|TRBV4-1
CASSHFSGLATYEQYF
TGCGCCAGCAGCCATTTCTCGGGACTGGCGACCTACGAGCAGTACTTC
>TRBJ1-3|-|-|TRBV11-2
CASSLAEVRTYSGNTIYF
TGTGCCAGCAGCTTAGCAGAGGTCCGGACTTACTCTGGAAACACCATATATTTT
>TRBJ2-5|TRBD1|-|TRBV23-1
CASILLGQGQETQYF
TGCGCCAGCATTCTCCTCGGACAGGGCCAAGAGACCCAGTACTTC
>TRBJ2-1|TRBD1|-|TRBV6-6
CASSYTDRGGEQFF
TGTGCCAGCAGTTACACGGACAGGGGTGGTGAGCAGTTCTTC
>TRBJ1-4|TRBD1|once|TRBV10-1
CASQEGGDEKLFF
TGCGCCAGCCAGGAAGGGGGCGATGAAAAACTGTTTTTT
>TRBJ1-1|-|-|TRBV19
CASSIVANTEAFF
TGTGCCAGTAGTATAGTGGCTAACACTGAAGCTTTCTTT
>TRBJ2-3|TRBD1|-|TRBV4-1
CASSLSGQGGTDTQYF
TGCGCCAGCAGCCTCTCTGGACAGGGAGGCACAGATACGCAGTATTTT
>TRBJ2-2|TRBD1|many|TRBV5-1
CASSTGTGGTGELFF
TGCGCCAGCAGCACCGGGACAGGGGGAACCGGGGAGCTGTTTTTT
>TRBJ2-3|TRBD1|-|TRBV30
CAWSVGGYTQYF
TGTGCCTGGAGTGTAGGGGGCTATACGCAGTATTTT
>TRBJ2-3|-|-|TRBV11-3
CASSLDRYTDTQYF
TGTGCCAGCAGCTTAGACAGGTACACAGATACGCAGTATTTT
>TRBJ2-3|TRBD2|once|TRBV7-8
CASSLSTSGGYRDTQYF
TGTGCCAGCAGCTTATCGACTAGCGGGGGGTATAGAGATACGCAGTATTTT
>TRBJ1-3|-|-|TRBV5-1
CASSSTGTSGNTIYF
TGCGCCAGCAGCTCGACAGGAACCTCTGGAAACACCATATATTTT
>TRBJ1-1|-|-|TRBV2
CASNPRGYTEAFF
TGTGCCAGCAACCCGAGGGGGTACACTGAAGCTTTCTTT
>TRBJ1-5|TRBD1|-|TRBV19
CASSRASRDRNQPQHF
TGTGCCAGTAGTAGGGCCTCCCGGGACAGAAATCAGCCCCAGCATTTT
>TRBJ2-7|TRBD2|once|TRBV4-2
CASSSTGGPYEQYF
TGTGCCAGCAGCTCCACGGGGGGGCCCTACGAGCAGTACTTC
>TRBJ1-2|-|-|TRBV10-3
CATHRGLANYGYTF
TGTGCCACCCACCGGGGACTTGCTAACTATGGCTACACCTTC
>TRBJ1-1|-|-|TRBV2
CASSGLPENTEAFF
TGTGCCAGCAGTGGACTGCCCGAGAACACTGAAGCTTTCTTT
>TRBJ2-3|-|once|TRBV18
CASSRQAASTDTQYF
TGTGCCAGCTCTCGACAGGCCGCTAGCACAGATACGCAGTATTTT
>TRBJ2-3|-|-|TRBV6-2/TRBV6-3
CASSYNTGVAQYF
TGTGCCAGCAGTTACAACACGGGGGTGGCGCAGTATTTT
>TRBJ2-7|TRBD2|-|TRBV4-1
CASSQRLAGGSGSYEQYF
TGCGCCAGCAGCCAACGCCTAGCGGGGGGGTCAGGGTCCTACGAGCAGTACTTC
>TRBJ2-5|TRBD2|once|TRBV6-2/TRBV6-3
CASSFILAGEGGTQYF
TGTGCCAGCAGCTTCATTCTAGCGGGGGAGGGGGGGACCCAGTACTTC
>TRBJ1-3|-|-|TRBV19
CASSPLDSLRNTIYF
TGTGCCAGTAGTCCCTTGGACAGCTTAAGAAACACCATATATTTT
>TRBJ1-4|-|once|TRBV5-1
CASSLDNPSGEKLFF
TGCGCCAGCAGCTTGGACAACCCCTCGGGGGAAAAACTGTTTTTT
>TRBJ2-2|-|-|TRBV5-4
CASSTPWANTGELFF
TGTGCCAGCAGCACCCCTTGGGCCAACACCGGGGAGCTGTTTTTT
>TRBJ1-5|-|-|TRBV19
CASRQGGQPQHF
TGTGCCAGTAGACAGGGCGGTCAGCCCCAGCATTTT
>TRBJ1-1|-|-|TRBV7-6
CASSGTGFTEAFF
TGTGCCAGCAGCGGTACAGGTTTCACTGAAGCTTTCTTT
>TRBJ2-4|-|-|TRBV28
CASSKFGGAGDKNIQYF
TGTGCCAGCAGTAAATTCGGCGGGGCCGGGGACAAAAACATTCAGTACTTC
>TRBJ1-2|-|-|TRBV3-1/TRBV3-2
CASSQGGLGYTF
TGTGCCAGCAGCCAAGGGGGGCTGGGCTACACCTTC
>TRBJ2-3|TRBD1|few|TRBV5-4
CASSLDRGTDTQYF
TGTGCCAGCAGCTTAGACAGGGGCACAGATACGCAGTATTTT
>TRBJ1-2|-|-|TRBV2
CASSEGGSGIYGYTF
TGTGCCAGCAGTGAAGGAGGGTCCGGCATCTATGGCTACACCTTC
>TRBJ1-3|-|-|TRBV29-1
CSVLFWPGNTIYF
TGCAGCGTTCTTTTTTGGCCGGGAAACACCATATATTTT
>TRBJ1-2|-|-|TRBV5-8
CASSPLRRKEYGYTF
TGTGCCAGCAGCCCGTTGCGACGGAAGGAGTATGGCTACACCTTC
>TRBJ1-5|TRBD1|once|TRBV7-8
CASSFTGGNQPQHF
TGTGCCAGCAGCTTTACAGGGGGCAACCAGCCCCAGCATTTT
>TRBJ2-7|TRBD1|-|TRBV5-6
CASSFLGQGAFEQYF
TGTGCCAGCAGCTTTCTGGGACAGGGGGCCTTCGAGCAGTACTTC
>TRBJ2-3|TRBD2|-|TRBV12-5
CASGLGLAADTQYF
TGTGCTAGTGGTTTGGGACTAGCTGCGGATACGCAGTATTTT
>TRBJ1-2|TRBD1|-|TRBV6-5
CATRTGYGYTF
TGTGCCACCCGGACAGGGTATGGCTACACCTTC
>TRBJ2-7|TRBD2|-|TRBV6-1
CASSGTSGGRSSYEQYF
TGTGCCAGCAGTGGCACTAGCGGGGGGCGAAGCTCCTACGAGCAGTACTTC
>TRBJ1-2|TRBD1|-|TRBV3-1/TRBV3-2
CASSQATGSNYGYTF
TGTGCCAGCAGCCAGGCGACAGGGTCTAACTATGGCTACACCTTC